Below are 11 T cell receptor beta chains sequenced from a single sample in a study of T cell clonotyping in hematopoietic cell transplantation. TCRdb's copy holds only in-frame clones and misses some; the assay was immunoSEQ multiplex PCR. The repertoire consists of about 76,000 clones, with about 96% occurring once and the leading ten covering under 2%. As for time point: recipient sample about 28 days before transplant, after cytoreduction. Sequenced material: peripheral blood mononuclear cells, taken before stem cell transplant. These TCRs come from a woman in her forties or fifties with acute myeloid leukemia. Some clones in this sample may be carry-over from other donors' samples.

The chain couples TRBV29-1 to TRBJ2-4; D possibly corresponds to TRBD2 (5 bases). The CDR3 extends over 15 amino acids. V lost 1 base and J 7 bases, leaving 17 bases between the germline ends. Germline CDR1 SQVTM, CDR2 ANQGSEA. In DNA, the CDR3 is TGCAGCGTTGAAGCCCCCAGCGGAGATCGGAACATTCAGTACTTC. It is translated as CSVEAPSGDRNIQYF.

The V call is TRBV27, the J call TRBJ2-7; 11 bases line up with TRBD1. There are 15 residues in the CDR3. In germline, CDR1 is MNHEY, CDR2 SMNVEV (reference sequence). The V and J ends lost 5 bases and 5 bases, in that order; junction bases with no gene match: 8. The CDR3 here is CASSPLGTGGNEQYF. The CDR3 DNA is TGTGCCAGCAGTCCACTCGGGACAGGGGGAAACGAGCAGTACTTC.

The rearrangement joins TRBV7-6 to TRBJ1-1, with a tentative D call TRBD1 (6 bases). CDR1 SGHVS and CDR2 FNYEAQ come from the germline V gene. The CDR3 runs 13 residues. V lost 6 bases and J lost 3, with 11 bases in between. The CDR3 nucleotides are TGTGCCAGCAGGGCACAGGGTTACACTGAAGCTTTCTTT. It encodes CASRAQGYTEAFF.

This clone was seen just once. The chain combines TRBV27 with TRBJ2-7, with D maybe TRBD2 (5 bases). This CDR3 is built from 14 residues. CDR1 and CDR2 from the germline V gene are MNHEY and SMNVEV (reference sequence). The V and J ends lost 2 bases and 3 bases respectively, with 11 bases between them. The CDR3 loop reads CASSLTGVVYEQYF. The CDR3 coding sequence is TGTGCCAGCAGTTTAACCGGGGTTGTCTACGAGCAGTACTTC.

In regard to this clone: Other nucleotide sequences from this sample produce the same CDR3. V gene TRBV30 combines with J gene TRBJ1-5; no definite D call. With 0 bases removed from V and 6 bases from J, the gap between germline ends came to 3 bases. The germline V gene has CDR1 GTSNPN and CDR2 SVGIG (reference sequence). This CDR3 is 11 amino acids long. CDR3: CAWSVGQPQHF. Written as DNA, the CDR3 is TGTGCCTGGAGTGTTGGTCAGCCCCAGCATTTT.

Here the CDR3 reads CAWSGSSDEQFF. The CDR3 region has the DNA TGTGCCTGGAGTGGGTCCAGTGATGAGCAGTTCTTC. The V call is TRBV30, the J call TRBJ2-1; D unclear. The V and J ends lost 1 base and 8 bases respectively, with 9 bases between them. This CDR3 spans 12 amino acids. Germline V gene sequence: CDR1 GTSNPN, CDR2 SVGIG (reference sequence). The whole variable domain, remainder taken from reference TRBV30 and TRBJ2-1, is SQTIHQWPATLVQPVGSPLSLECTVEGTSNPNLYWYRQAAGRGLQLLFYSVGIGQISSEVPQNLSASRPQDRQFILSSKKLLLSDSGFYLCAWSGSSDEQFFGPGTRLTVL.

This chain connects TRBV7-6 to TRBJ1-1; D may be TRBD1 (5 bases). Germline CDR1 reads SGHVS; CDR2 reads FNYEAQ. The CDR3 consists of 12 residues. V lost 6 bases and J lost 1, with 6 bases in between. The chain's CDR3 is CASRTANTEAFF. CDR3 sequence (DNA): TGTGCCAGCAGGACAGCGAACACTGAAGCTTTCTTT.

This chain connects TRBV11-3 to TRBJ2-7; the D gene is possibly TRBD2 (6 bases). The CDR3 has 14 residues. V was cut by 2 bases and J by 4 bases, with 12 bases left in between. CDR1 SGHNT and CDR2 YENEEA come from the germline V gene. CDR3 in DNA: TGTGCCAGCAGCTTATCAACGCGGGATTACGAGCAGTACTTC. Protein: CASSLSTRDYEQYF.

This clone was detected a few times. The chain couples TRBV4-2 to TRBJ1-2, with 8 bases identical to TRBD1. V was clipped by 4 bases and J by 8 bases; unmatched bases: 6. Germline CDR1 and CDR2: LGHNA and YNFKEQ. The CDR3 runs 13 residues. This chain's CDR3 is CASSRDRGEGYTF. In DNA, the CDR3 is TGTGCCAGCAGCCGAGACAGGGGAGAGGGCTACACCTTC.

CDR3: CAISESSRGRDEQYF. The CDR3 DNA is TGTGCCATCAGTGAGTCGTCTAGGGGGCGCGACGAGCAGTACTTC. The V gene is TRBV10-3, the J gene TRBJ2-7; 7 bases map to TRBD1. Germline V gene lookup returns CDR1 ENHRY and CDR2 SYGVKD. V shed 0 bases and J 5 bases; nucleotides not matched to a gene: 7. The CDR3 runs to 15 residues.

This clone was seen once. The J gene is TRBJ2-7, the V gene TRBV19; D is ambiguous. V dropped 2 bases and J dropped 6 bases, with 11 bases sitting between them. The length of the CDR3 is 13 residues. Germline CDR1 and CDR2: LNHDA and SQIVND (reference sequence). Here the CDR3 DNA reads TGTGCCAGTAGTATAAACCTCCGGGTCGAGCAGTACTTC. It translates to CASSINLRVEQYF.